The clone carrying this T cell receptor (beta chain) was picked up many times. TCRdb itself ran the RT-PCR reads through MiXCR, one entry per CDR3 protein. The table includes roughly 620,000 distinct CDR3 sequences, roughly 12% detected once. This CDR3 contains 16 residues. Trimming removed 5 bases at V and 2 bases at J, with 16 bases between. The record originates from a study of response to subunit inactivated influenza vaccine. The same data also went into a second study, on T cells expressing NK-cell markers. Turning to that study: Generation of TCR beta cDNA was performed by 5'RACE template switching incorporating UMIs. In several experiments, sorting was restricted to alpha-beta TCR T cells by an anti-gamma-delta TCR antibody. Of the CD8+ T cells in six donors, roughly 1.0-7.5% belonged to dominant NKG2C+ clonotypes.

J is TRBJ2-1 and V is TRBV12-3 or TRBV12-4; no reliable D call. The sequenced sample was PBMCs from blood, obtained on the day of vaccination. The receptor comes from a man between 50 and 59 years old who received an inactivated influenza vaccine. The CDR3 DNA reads TGTGCCAGCAGTCCCTTTACGGCGGTAGCCTACAATGAGCAGTTCTTC. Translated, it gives CASSPFTAVAYNEQFF.